This T cell receptor (beta chain) was captured in a study of T cell responses to AZD1222 COVID-19 vaccine. Study results and limitations: Unmutated regions of variants are reportedly targeted by nearly half of spike-specific TCRs. Clonal diversity was possibly underestimated, and white British individuals and females predominated among donors. Just five to seven people given AZD1222 tested seropositive at baseline.

A word on this clone: Its specificity is unknown.

Here immunoSEQ multiplex PCR was the method, and the copy in TCRdb shows in-frame clones only, minus some. The sample has tens of thousands of clones, around 91% seen once; the top ten hold less than 5.5%. Specimen: peripheral blood, collected on day 0 of MenACWY control vaccination. This sequence originates from an adult in good health.

The CDR3 DNA sequence: TGTGCCAGCAGCCAACGTTGGCAGGGAGAGGGAAAACTGTTTTTT. This encodes CASSQRWQGEGKLFF. J is TRBJ1-4 and V is TRBV3-1 (or the pseudogene TRBV3-2), with D maybe TRBD1 (5 bases). This CDR3 contains 15 residues. Germline V gene sequence: CDR1 LGHDT, CDR2 YNNKEL (reference sequence). Trimming stripped 2 bases from V and 10 bases from J, with 17 bases between.